This TCR beta chain appears in the sequencing data of a study of metastatic and nonmetastatic thyroid tumors. Study-level information: The comparison covered peripheral blood and tumor or nodule tissue in malignant and benign thyroid patients.

Until they underwent thyroid surgery, no patient had received any treatment. This clone occurred many times. MiXCR re-clonotyped the PCR reads for TCRdb. Of 20,000 to 30,000 clones listed, 13% were seen once; the top ten hold under 5%. Germline trimming cut 3 bases from V and 7 bases from J; bases unmatched to any gene: 11. Germline CDR1 is MDHEN and CDR2 is SYDVKM. The CDR3 runs to 18 residues. The TCR was taken from a female donor with papillary thyroid cancer or a benign thyroid nodule (not recorded which). Some clones in this sample may be carry-over from other donors' samples. The chain recombines TRBV28 with TRBJ2-1; 14 bases are a match to TRBD2. The sample consisted of blood. CDR3 residues: CASSFPGTSGSRVNEQFF. The CDR3 DNA is TGTGCCAGCAGTTTTCCCGGGACTAGCGGGAGTAGGGTGAATGAGCAGTTCTTC.